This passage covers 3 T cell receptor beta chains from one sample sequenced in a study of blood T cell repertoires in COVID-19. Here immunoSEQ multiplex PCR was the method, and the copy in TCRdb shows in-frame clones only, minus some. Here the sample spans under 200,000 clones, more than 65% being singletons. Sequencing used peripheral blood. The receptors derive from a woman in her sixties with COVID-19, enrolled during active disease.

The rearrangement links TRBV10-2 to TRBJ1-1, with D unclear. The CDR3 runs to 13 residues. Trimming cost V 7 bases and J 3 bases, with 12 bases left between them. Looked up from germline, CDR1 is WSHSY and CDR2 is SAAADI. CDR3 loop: CASTGPGDTEAFF. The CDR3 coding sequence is TGCGCCAGCACCGGACCGGGAGACACTGAAGCTTTCTTT.

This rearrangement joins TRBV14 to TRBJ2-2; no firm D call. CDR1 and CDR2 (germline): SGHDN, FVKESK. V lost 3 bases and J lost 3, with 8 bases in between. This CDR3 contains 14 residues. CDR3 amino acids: CASSHDWDTGELFF. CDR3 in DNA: TGTGCCAGCAGCCACGACTGGGACACCGGGGAGCTGTTTTTT. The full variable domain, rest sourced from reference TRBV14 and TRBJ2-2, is EAGVTQFPSHSVIEKGQTVTLRCDPISGHDNLYWYRRVMGKEIKFLLHFVKESKQDESGMPNNRFLAERTGGTYSTLKVQPAELEDSGVYFCASSHDWDTGELFFGEGSRLTVL.

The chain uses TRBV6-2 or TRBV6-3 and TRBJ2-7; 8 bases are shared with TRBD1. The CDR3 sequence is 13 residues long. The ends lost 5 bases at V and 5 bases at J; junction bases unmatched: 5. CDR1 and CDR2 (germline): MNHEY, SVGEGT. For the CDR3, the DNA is TGTGCCAGCAGTAGGACAGGGTCCAACGAGCAGTACTTC. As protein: CASSRTGSNEQYF.